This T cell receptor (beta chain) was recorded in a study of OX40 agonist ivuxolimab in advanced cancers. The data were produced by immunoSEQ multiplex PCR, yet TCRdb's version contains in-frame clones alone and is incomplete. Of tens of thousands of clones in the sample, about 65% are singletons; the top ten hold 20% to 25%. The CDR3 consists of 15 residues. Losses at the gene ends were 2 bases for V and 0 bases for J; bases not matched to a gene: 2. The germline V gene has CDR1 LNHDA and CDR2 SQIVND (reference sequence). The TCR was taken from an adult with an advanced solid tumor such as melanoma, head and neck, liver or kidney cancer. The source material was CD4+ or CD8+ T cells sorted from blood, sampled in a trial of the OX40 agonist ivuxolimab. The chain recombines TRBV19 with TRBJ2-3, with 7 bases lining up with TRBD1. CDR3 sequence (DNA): TGTGCCAGTAGTATAATGGGACAGAGCACAGATACGCAGTATTTT. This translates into CASSIMGQSTDTQYF.